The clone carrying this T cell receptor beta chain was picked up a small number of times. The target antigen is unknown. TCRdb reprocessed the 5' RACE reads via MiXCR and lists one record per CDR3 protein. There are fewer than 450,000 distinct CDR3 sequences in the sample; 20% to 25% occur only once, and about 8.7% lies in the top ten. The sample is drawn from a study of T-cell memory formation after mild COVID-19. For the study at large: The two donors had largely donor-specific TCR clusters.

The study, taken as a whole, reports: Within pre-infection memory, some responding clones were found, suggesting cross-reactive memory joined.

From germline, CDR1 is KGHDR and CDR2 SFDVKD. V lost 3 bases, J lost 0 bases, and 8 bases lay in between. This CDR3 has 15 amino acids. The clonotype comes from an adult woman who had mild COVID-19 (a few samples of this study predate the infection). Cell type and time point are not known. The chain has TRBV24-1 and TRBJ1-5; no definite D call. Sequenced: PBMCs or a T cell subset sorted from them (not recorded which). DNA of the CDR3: TGTGCCACCAGTGATCCCAGGTATAGCAATCAGCCCCAGCATTTT. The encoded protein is CATSDPRYSNQPQHF.